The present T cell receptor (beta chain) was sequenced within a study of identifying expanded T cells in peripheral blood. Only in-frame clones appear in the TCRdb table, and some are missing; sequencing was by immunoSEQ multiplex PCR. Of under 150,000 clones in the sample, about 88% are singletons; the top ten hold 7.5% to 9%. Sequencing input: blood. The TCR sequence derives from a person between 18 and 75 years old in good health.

As DNA, the CDR3 is TGTGCCAGCAGCTTAGTGTCATCTCAAGAGACCCAGTACTTC. Protein: CASSLVSSQETQYF. The rearrangement joins TRBV11-2 to TRBJ2-5; no reliable D call. Trimming took 1 base from V and 2 from J, leaving 8 bases between them. CDR3 length: 14 amino acids. Germline V gives CDR1 SGHAT, CDR2 FQNNGV. The full variable domain, in which reference TRBV11-2 and TRBJ2-5 provide the parts outside the CDR3, is EAGVAQSPRYKIIEKRQSVAFWCNPISGHATLYWYQQILGQGPKLLIQFQNNGVVDDSQLPKDRFSAERLKGVDSTLKIQPAKLEDSAVYLCASSLVSSQETQYFGPGTRLLVL.